This TCR beta chain was found in a study of blood T cell repertoires in COVID-19. Overall study: Nucleic acid was either cDNA or gDNA, and it came from T cells, B-cell-depleted T cells, or PBMCs.

Sequencing used immunoSEQ multiplex PCR; TCRdb keeps in-frame clones, though not all of them. The sample shows 95,000 to 150,000 clones, almost 90% of them seen only once. V lost 1 base and J lost 4; bases outside the gene matches: 3. The germline CDR1 and CDR2 sequences are SGHTS and YDEGEE. The CDR3 contains 14 residues. This clone appeared once. The source is a woman aged 45-59 years with active or convalescent COVID-19. This chain joins TRBV5-8 and TRBJ2-3; 7 nucleotides match TRBD2. Sequencing was done on a sample of peripheral blood. CDR3 in amino acids: CASSLRLASDTQYF. In DNA, the CDR3 is TGTGCCAGCAGCTTGCGACTAGCCTCAGATACGCAGTATTTT. The whole variable domain, filled in from reference TRBV5-8 and TRBJ2-3, reads EAGVTQSPTHLIKTRGQQATLRCSPISGHTSVYWYQQALGLGLQFLLWYDEGEERNRGNFPPRFSGRQFPNYSSELNVNALELEDSALYLCASSLRLASDTQYFGPGTRLTVL.